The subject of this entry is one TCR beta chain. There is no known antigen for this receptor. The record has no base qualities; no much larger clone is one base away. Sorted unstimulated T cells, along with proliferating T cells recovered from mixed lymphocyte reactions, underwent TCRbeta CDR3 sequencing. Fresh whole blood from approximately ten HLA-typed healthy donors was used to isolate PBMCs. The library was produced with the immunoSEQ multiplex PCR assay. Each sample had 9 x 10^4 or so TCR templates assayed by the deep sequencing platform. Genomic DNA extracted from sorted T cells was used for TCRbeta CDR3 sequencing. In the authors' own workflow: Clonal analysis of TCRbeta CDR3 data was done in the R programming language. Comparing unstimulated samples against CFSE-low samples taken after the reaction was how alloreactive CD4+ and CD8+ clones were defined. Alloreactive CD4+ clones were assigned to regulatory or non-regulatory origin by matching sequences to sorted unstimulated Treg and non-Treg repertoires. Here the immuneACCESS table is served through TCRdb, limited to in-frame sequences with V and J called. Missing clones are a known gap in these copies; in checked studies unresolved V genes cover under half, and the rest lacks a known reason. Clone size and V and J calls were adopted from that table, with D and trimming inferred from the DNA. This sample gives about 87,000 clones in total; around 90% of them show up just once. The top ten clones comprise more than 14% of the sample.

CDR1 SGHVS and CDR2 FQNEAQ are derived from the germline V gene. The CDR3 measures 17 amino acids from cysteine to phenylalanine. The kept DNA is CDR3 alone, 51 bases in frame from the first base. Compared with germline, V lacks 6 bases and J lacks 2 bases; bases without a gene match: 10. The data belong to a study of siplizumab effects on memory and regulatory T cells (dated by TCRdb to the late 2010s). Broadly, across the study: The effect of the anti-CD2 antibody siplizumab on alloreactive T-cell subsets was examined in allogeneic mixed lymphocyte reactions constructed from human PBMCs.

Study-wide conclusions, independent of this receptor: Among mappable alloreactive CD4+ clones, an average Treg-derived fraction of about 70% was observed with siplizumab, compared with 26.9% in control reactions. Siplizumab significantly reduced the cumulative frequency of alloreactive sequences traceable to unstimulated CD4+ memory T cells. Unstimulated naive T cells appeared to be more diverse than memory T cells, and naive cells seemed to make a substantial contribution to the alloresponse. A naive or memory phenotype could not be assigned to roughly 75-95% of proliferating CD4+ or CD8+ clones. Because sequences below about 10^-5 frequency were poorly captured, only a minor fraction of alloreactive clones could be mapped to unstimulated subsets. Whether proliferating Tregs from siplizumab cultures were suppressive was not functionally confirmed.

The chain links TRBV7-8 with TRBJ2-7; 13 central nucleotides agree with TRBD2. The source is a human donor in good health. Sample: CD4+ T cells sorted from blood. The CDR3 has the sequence CASRFGLAGVPPYEQYF. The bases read TGTGCCAGCAGGTTCGGACTAGCGGGAGTCCCGCCCTACGAGCAGTACTTC. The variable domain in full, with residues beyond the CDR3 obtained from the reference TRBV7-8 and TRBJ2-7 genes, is GAGVSQSPRYKVAKRGQDVALRCDPISGHVSLFWYQQALGQGPEFLTYFQNEAQLDKSGLPSDRFFAERPEGSVSTLKIQRTQQEDSAVYLCASRFGLAGVPPYEQYFGPGTRLTVT.